The rows below give T cell receptor beta chains drawn from one sample of a study of technical replicates of blood from a handful of donors. Repertoires were generated with immunoSEQ multiplex PCR, while TCRdb's copy carries only in-frame clones and drops some. The top ten hold approximately 0.21% of the sample, which has over 65,000 clones, just under 97% seen once. What was sequenced was T cells isolated from PBMCs. These receptors all stem from a human donor in good health. Both conserved end residues are part of each CDR3.

cdr3_length j_call v_call cdr3_aa
12 TRBJ2-7 TRBV6-1 CASDRVGYEQYF
14 TRBJ2-3 TRBV6-5 CASSHDRARNTQYF
13 TRBJ2-1 TRBV15 CATSADHRNEQFF
15 TRBJ2-5 TRBV19 CASSIEGVAGGTQYF
11 TRBJ2-1 TRBV6-5 CASSNGGEQFF
13 TRBJ2-5 TRBV19 CASSIAKQETQYF
16 TRBJ2-7 TRBV5-1 CASSLETSGRPYEQYF
11 TRBJ2-3 TRBV29-1 CSVRFTDTQYF
15 TRBJ2-1 TRBV5-4 CASSRVGDSYNEQFF
13 TRBJ2-1 TRBV6-1 CASSERGYNEQFF
15 TRBJ2-1 TRBV9 CASSVAGDLYNEQFF
12 TRBJ1-4 TRBV9 CASSVSGGKLFF
13 TRBJ2-2 TRBV6-5 CASSFSWTGELFF
14 TRBJ2-3 TRBV28 CASSPRLDTDTQYF
15 TRBJ2-3 TRBV7-9 CASSLLAGVGDAQYF
14 TRBJ2-5 TRBV11-2 CASSPSRVQETQYF
15 TRBJ1-1 TRBV15 CATRGGSEMNTEAFF
13 TRBJ1-3 TRBV2 CASRQNLGNTIYF
15 TRBJ2-3 TRBV29-1 CSVEAHGGGADTQYF
15 TRBJ1-1 TRBV6-5 CASIGSAGGLTEAFF
12 TRBJ1-5 TRBV27 CASSLGTGPQHF
12 TRBJ1-4 TRBV6-1 CASGRVGEKLFF
11 TRBJ1-3 TRBV5-1 CASRRGNTIYF
12 TRBJ1-1 TRBV7-9 CASSSGGSEAFF
16 TRBJ2-7 TRBV4-1 CASSQPTSGKTYEQYF
15 TRBJ2-2 TRBV2 CASIPTTGGIGELFF
17 TRBJ2-2 TRBV19 CASSPLGLSRSTGELFF
14 TRBJ2-4 TRBV5-1 CASSFGGYHSIQYF
18 TRBJ2-6 TRBV9 CASSLATGGRTGANVLTF
13 TRBJ2-3 TRBV13 CATSGQTTDTQYF
15 TRBJ2-7 TRBV13 CASSLKVTSSYEQYF
14 TRBJ2-2 TRBV11-3 CAGKEGTNTGELFF
13 TRBJ1-5 TRBV6-1 CASGSEVGQPQHF
14 TRBJ1-3 TRBV6-1 CASSRTGNVNTIYF
14 TRBJ1-1 TRBV25-1 CASSVGQLNTEAFF
18 TRBJ1-2 TRBV7-9 CASSLASEQLGPNYGYTF
14 TRBJ1-5 TRBV19 CASSMGQGNQPQHF
14 TRBJ1-2 TRBV30 CAWSDGTRRNGYTF
13 TRBJ2-3 TRBV5-1 CASSFGGADTQYF
12 TRBJ2-7 TRBV30 CAWSPTGYEQYF
14 TRBJ1-3 TRBV11-2 CASGGAGPGNTIYF
18 TRBJ2-5 TRBV11-2 CASSSFRGDRGRQETQYF
14 TRBJ1-1 TRBV19 CASSWDRVNTEAFF
13 TRBJ1-1 TRBV7-3 CASSPMDSTEAFF